The following is a T cell receptor beta chain sequence with its context. This clone was seen only a few times. Its antigen specificity is not known. No much larger clone exists at a distance of one base, and base qualities are not known. Participants in the prospective study were aged 18 to 89 years, lived in about two dozen United States geographic areas, and enrolled through a virtual design. In the prospective study, participants were assigned to cohorts based on the clinical history participants reported in a screening survey and a study questionnaire. Recovered participants in ImmuneRACE Cohort 3 were defined as having two consecutive negative NP/OP PCR tests, clearance from a healthcare professional, or resolution of symptoms. In the prospective study, whole blood, serum and a nasopharyngeal or oropharyngeal swab were collected from each participant by mobile phlebotomists. Additional blood draws and questionnaires over an approximately two-month period could optionally be provided by prospective study participants. Before DNA extraction, blood samples from the prospective study were shipped at room temperature or frozen.

TCRbeta CDR3 regions were amplified from genomic DNA by means of the immunoSEQ Assay, a bias-controlled multiplex PCR. For the original study's pipeline: Nucleated cell counts per sample were estimated from amplification of reference gene primers within the assay. Sequence reads were collapsed and filtered to measure the absolute abundance of every unique TCRbeta CDR3 rearrangement. For each sample, productive Simpson clonality was calculated by taking the square root of Simpson's diversity index across productive rearrangements. TCRdb stores this immuneACCESS table with in-frame sequences only. Part of the clones is absent; in the studies checked, under half of the shortfall reflects unresolved V genes, and no reason is known for the rest. The D gene and trimming were derived from the DNA, and the V and J assignments and clone size from that table. The sample yields approximately 180,000 clones; approximately 85% were counted once. The ten largest clones take up roughly 6.2% of the sample.

The sample belongs to a study of blood T cell repertoires in COVID-19 (dated by TCRdb to the early 2020s). Context from the whole study: Collaborator samples came from the United States, Italy and Spain and covered acute and convalescent phases of COVID-19. The prospective study material was composed of cDNA or gDNA derived from T cells, B-cell-depleted T cells, or PBMCs. The dataset comprised deeply sampled blood TCRbeta repertoires from subjects exposed to, actively infected with, or recovered from COVID-19. A freely available public database, intended as a resource for researchers studying the immune response to SARS-CoV-2, is where the repertoires were released. The samples were drawn from the first 160 participants of the ongoing ImmuneRACE study and from roughly 1,300 subjects provided by 6 global collaborators. Nearly every sample came with metadata listing a de-identified subject ID, COVID-19 status, age in years and sex. Where available, HLA class I and class II types were obtained from metadata supplied by the sample provider rather than from assay-based typing.

Study-wide conclusions, independent of this receptor: The amount of clinical and demographic metadata varied by source and participant and was provided uncurated.

From cysteine to phenylalanine, the CDR3 is 18 amino acids long. Left in the record is the CDR3 DNA by itself, 54 bases read in frame from the first base. V ends up 0 bases short and J 2 bases short, with an unmatched junction base count of 9. Based on the germline V gene, the CDR1 and CDR2 sequences are MGHRA and YSYEKL. Recombination joined TRBV4-1 with TRBJ2-1, with TRBD2 identical over 8 junction bases. The clonotype comes from a man aged 40-55 years who had recovered from COVID-19. The sample taken for sequencing was PBMCs or T cells enriched from blood (not recorded which). The CDR3 protein: CASSQEGGAGAAYNEQFF. The bases read TGCGCCAGCAGCCAAGAAGGAGGAGCGGGAGCGGCCTACAATGAGCAGTTCTTC.